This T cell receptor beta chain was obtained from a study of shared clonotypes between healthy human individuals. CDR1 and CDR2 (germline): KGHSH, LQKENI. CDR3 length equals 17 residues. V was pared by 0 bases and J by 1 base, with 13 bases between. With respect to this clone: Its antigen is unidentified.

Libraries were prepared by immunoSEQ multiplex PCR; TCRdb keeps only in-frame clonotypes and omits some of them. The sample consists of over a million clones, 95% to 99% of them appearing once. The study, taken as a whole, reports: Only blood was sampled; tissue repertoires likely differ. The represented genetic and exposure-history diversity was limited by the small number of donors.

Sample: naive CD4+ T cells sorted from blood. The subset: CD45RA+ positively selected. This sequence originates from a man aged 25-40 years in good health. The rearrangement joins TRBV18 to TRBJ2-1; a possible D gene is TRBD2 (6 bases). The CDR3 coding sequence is TGTGCCAGCTCACCACCTACGGGAGACGTTTCCTACAATGAGCAGTTCTTC. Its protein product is CASSPPTGDVSYNEQFF.